The 20 T cell receptor beta chains listed next were all sequenced from one sample in a study of blood T cell repertoires in COVID-19. The data were produced by immunoSEQ multiplex PCR, yet TCRdb's version contains in-frame clones alone and is incomplete. In the table there are approximately 240,000 clones, around 84% of which are singletons. The sequenced sample was peripheral blood. These TCRs come from a woman at least 80 years old with active or convalescent COVID-19.

The chain has TRBV7-3 and TRBJ1-2; perhaps TRBD1 as D (5 bases). Trimming pared 3 bases from V and 4 bases from J, leaving 9 bases between. The CDR3 has 13 residues. Germline-derived CDR1 and CDR2 are SGHTA and FQGTGA. CDR3: CASSFGQGYGYTF. The CDR3 nucleotides read TGTGCCAGCAGCTTTGGGCAGGGCTATGGCTACACCTTC.

This clone was observed a handful of times. The genes are TRBV5-6 and TRBJ1-4, with D maybe TRBD1 (5 bases). CDR3 size: 16 residues. Trimming removed 2 bases from V and 5 bases from J, with 16 bases in between. CDR1 is SGHDT, CDR2 YYEEEE, per germline. The CDR3 loop is CASSFRQGRPNEKLFF. In DNA, the CDR3 is TGTGCCAGCAGCTTTCGGCAGGGCAGACCAAATGAAAAACTGTTTTTT.

V usage is TRBV2 and J usage is TRBJ1-4; 7 nucleotides agree with TRBD1. The germline V gene has CDR1 SNHLY and CDR2 FYNNEI. There are 14 residues in the CDR3. V gave up 6 bases and J gave up 3 bases; unmatched junction bases: 4. Written as DNA, the CDR3 is TGTGCCAGCAGGGCGGGACAGTCTAATGAAAAACTGTTTTTT. Protein: CASRAGQSNEKLFF.

The V call is TRBV4-1, the J call TRBJ1-1, with 9 positions matching TRBD1. Trimming at V came to 0 bases and at J to 5 bases, leaving 4 bases not matched to a gene. Per the germline V gene, CDR1 is MGHRA and CDR2 is YSYEKL. There are 15 residues in the CDR3. The CDR3 nucleotides read TGCGCCAGCAGCCAAGAGGACAGGGGTTATACTGAAGCTTTCTTT. It yields the protein CASSQEDRGYTEAFF.

The rearrangement uses TRBV9 and TRBJ1-3, with D unclear. Trimming removed 4 bases at V and 2 bases at J, with 13 bases between. This CDR3 spans 15 amino acids. Germline-derived CDR1 and CDR2 are SGDLS and YYNGEE. The CDR3: CASSNRGGAGNTIYF. CDR3 sequence (DNA): TGTGCCAGCAGCAATCGAGGCGGGGCTGGAAACACCATATATTTT.

This clone was recorded once. This sequence joins TRBV5-4 and TRBJ2-3, with 10 nucleotides matching TRBD2. V was clipped by 3 bases and J by 3 bases; unmatched bases: 1. The CDR3 is made up of 14 amino acids. Germline CDR1 SGHNT, CDR2 YYREEE (reference sequence). The CDR3 reads CASSSGLATDTQYF. The DNA for the CDR3 is TGTGCCAGCAGCTCGGGACTAGCGACAGATACGCAGTATTTT.

This chain links TRBV3-1 (or the pseudogene TRBV3-2) with TRBJ1-3; perhaps TRBD1 as D (6 bases). Germline CDR1 LGHDT, CDR2 YNNKEL (reference sequence). This CDR3 spans 16 amino acids. V gave up 4 bases and J gave up 0 bases, with 13 bases separating them. The CDR3 loop reads CASSLRGRGSGNTIYF. The CDR3 bases are TGTGCCAGCAGCCTTCGGGGCAGGGGCTCTGGAAACACCATATATTTT.

With regard to this clone: The junction departs from germline at one end; a sequencing error may be responsible. This chain joins TRBV3-1 (or the pseudogene TRBV3-2) and TRBJ2-1; a weak D match, TRBD1 (5 bases). Looked up from germline, CDR1 is LGHDT and CDR2 is YNNKEL (reference sequence). This CDR3 has 15 residues. CDR3 DNA: TGTGCCAGCAGCCAAGAGGATCGGACGGCCAGGGCTGCAATCTTC. Translated: CASSQEDRTARAAIF.

The CDR3 DNA reads as TGTGCCAGCAGCTTAGCCGGACAGGGGGGAAATCAGCCCCAGCATTTT. Residues: CASSLAGQGGNQPQHF. The rearrangement joins TRBV11-2 to TRBJ1-5, with 10 nucleotides matching TRBD1. This CDR3 contains 16 residues. J was trimmed by 4 bases and V by 1 base; bases with no gene match: 4. The V gene's germline CDR1 is SGHAT and CDR2 FQNNGV.

The V and J genes are TRBV5-1 and TRBJ2-3, with 9 bases aligning to TRBD1. V shed 4 bases, J shed 3 bases, and the junction held 6 bases outside the gene matches. The CDR3 is made up of 15 amino acids. CDR1 is SGHRS, CDR2 YFSETQ, per germline. CDR3 bases: TGCGCCAGCAGCCCGGACAGGGGAGTTACAGATACGCAGTATTTT. Residues: CASSPDRGVTDTQYF.

The rearrangement joins TRBV28 to TRBJ2-3; the match to TRBD2 covers 7 bases. Unmatched junction bases numbered 12, after V lost 6 bases and J lost 6 bases. Germline values: CDR1 MDHEN, CDR2 SYDVKM. This CDR3 comprises 15 residues. The CDR3 is CASSAGGAGSDTQYF. The DNA of the CDR3 is TGTGCCAGCAGCGCGGGTGGAGCGGGATCGGATACGCAGTATTTT.

The chain carries TRBV11-2 and TRBJ1-2; D is unclear. CDR1 is SGHAT and CDR2 is FQNNGV in the germline V gene. The length of the CDR3 is 12 residues. V was clipped by 8 bases and J by 0 bases, with 7 bases between them. In DNA, the CDR3 is TGTGCCAGCGGAGGTCCTAACTATGGCTACACCTTC. This translates into CASGGPNYGYTF.

The V gene is TRBV19, the J gene TRBJ1-3, with D tentatively TRBD1 (6 bases). CDR3 length: 17 residues. Between the trimmed V and J ends, which lost 6 bases and 0 bases, there was a span of 18 bases. Germline-derived CDR1 and CDR2 are LNHDA and SQIVND (reference sequence). CDR3 nucleotides: TGTGCCAGTAGATCAACGGACAGCTTCTACTCTGGAAACACCATATATTTT. It translates to CASRSTDSFYSGNTIYF.

This rearrangement joins TRBV7-2 to TRBJ1-5, with D possibly TRBD1 on 5 matching bases. Germline-derived CDR1 and CDR2 are SGHTA and FQGNSA. This CDR3 is built from 15 residues. V was clipped by 1 base and J by 6 bases, with 13 bases between them. Here the CDR3 DNA reads TGTGCCAGCAGCTTAGGTCCGACAGTCGCTCAGCCCCAGCATTTT. This encodes CASSLGPTVAQPQHF.

The chain is built from TRBV3-1 (or the pseudogene TRBV3-2) and TRBJ2-2; 7 bases map to TRBD1. CDR3 size: 15 residues. The germline V gene has CDR1 LGHDT and CDR2 YNNKEL (reference sequence). The V and J ends lost 1 base and 5 bases, in that order; junction bases with no gene match: 4. The DNA of the CDR3 is TGTGCCAGCAGCCAAGGTGGGGGACAGACCGGGGAGCTGTTTTTT. It codes for CASSQGGGQTGELFF.

This chain joins TRBV28 and TRBJ2-2; 7 positions agree with TRBD2. This CDR3 has 17 amino acids. CDR1 is MDHEN, CDR2 SYDVKM, per germline. Trimming cost V 6 bases and J 3 bases; bases outside gene matches: 13. CDR3 bases: TGTGCCAGCAGCCCAAGAGACCCTAGCGGATACACCGGGGAGCTGTTTTTT. It specifies CASSPRDPSGYTGELFF. Based on the CDR3 plus reference TRBV28 and TRBJ2-2, the full variable domain is DVKVTQSSRYLVKRTGEKVFLECVQDMDHENMFWYRQDPGLGLRLIYFSYDVKMKEKGDIPEGYSVSREKKERFSLILESASTNQTSMYLCASSPRDPSGYTGELFFGEGSRLTVL.

The CDR3 loop reads CASSQTGDVEQYF. In DNA, the CDR3 is TGCGCCAGCAGCCAGACAGGGGACGTTGAGCAGTACTTC. The chain joins TRBV5-1 to TRBJ2-7; the match to TRBD1 covers 8 bases. This CDR3 contains 13 residues. J gave up 7 bases and V 4 bases, and 7 bases lay outside the gene matches. Per germline, CDR1 SGHRS and CDR2 YFSETQ.

The chain is built from TRBV11-2 and TRBJ1-2; 7 nucleotides agree with TRBD1. The length of the CDR3 is 17 residues. The trim removed 5 bases at V and 3 bases at J, leaving 15 bases unmatched. Germline V gene sequence: CDR1 SGHAT, CDR2 FQNNGV. CDR3 region: CASSPALQGRFDYGYTF. DNA of the CDR3: TGTGCCAGCAGCCCTGCACTACAGGGGCGGTTTGACTATGGCTACACCTTC. The variable domain in full, with the rest retrieved from reference TRBV11-2 and TRBJ1-2, is EAGVAQSPRYKIIEKRQSVAFWCNPISGHATLYWYQQILGQGPKLLIQFQNNGVVDDSQLPKDRFSAERLKGVDSTLKIQPAKLEDSAVYLCASSPALQGRFDYGYTFGSGTRLTVV.

The J gene is TRBJ1-3, the V gene TRBV6-5, with D perhaps TRBD1 (5 bases). The CDR3 length is 15 residues. V gave up 2 bases and J gave up 0 bases, with 8 bases separating them. The germline V gene has CDR1 MNHEY and CDR2 SVGAGI. CDR3 bases: TGTGCCAGCAGTTACGACAGTAACTCTGGAAACACCATATATTTT. It yields the protein CASSYDSNSGNTIYF.

The CDR3 DNA reads TGTGCCAGCAGCCCGAGGACAGCTTCACCCCTCCACTTT. This encodes CASSPRTASPLHF. This chain connects TRBV11-2 to TRBJ1-6; maybe TRBD1 (6 bases). This CDR3 region has 13 residues. Germline V gene sequence: CDR1 SGHAT, CDR2 FQNNGV. The V and J ends lost 5 bases and 9 bases respectively, with 11 bases between them.